In its sample, the clone carrying this TCR beta chain was seen once. The sample originates from a study of blood T cell repertoires in COVID-19. Study-level information: Some COVID-19 samples were acute and others convalescent; all came from the United States, Italy and Spain. From T cells, B-cell-depleted T cells, or PBMCs came the material, which was cDNA or gDNA.

Per the original data handling: Amplification of reference gene primers provided the estimated nucleated cell counts. The assay was immunoSEQ multiplex PCR, and TCRdb's table has in-frame clones only and misses some. That table supplies the V and J calls and clone size; D and trimming were determined from the DNA. This table holds roughly 140,000 clones, roughly 80% found once. Germline assignment: CDR1 MDHEN and CDR2 SYDVKM. This CDR3 has 16 residues. J was trimmed by 7 bases and V by 8 bases; bases with no gene match: 15. The origin of this receptor is a woman aged 40 to 55 with active or convalescent COVID-19. This chain joins TRBV28 and TRBJ2-1, with TRBD2 matching over 9 bases. The specimen sequenced was peripheral blood. Here the CDR3 reads CASVNLPGLASNEQFF. In DNA form, the CDR3 reads TGTGCCAGCGTAAACTTACCGGGACTAGCAAGTAATGAGCAGTTCTTC.